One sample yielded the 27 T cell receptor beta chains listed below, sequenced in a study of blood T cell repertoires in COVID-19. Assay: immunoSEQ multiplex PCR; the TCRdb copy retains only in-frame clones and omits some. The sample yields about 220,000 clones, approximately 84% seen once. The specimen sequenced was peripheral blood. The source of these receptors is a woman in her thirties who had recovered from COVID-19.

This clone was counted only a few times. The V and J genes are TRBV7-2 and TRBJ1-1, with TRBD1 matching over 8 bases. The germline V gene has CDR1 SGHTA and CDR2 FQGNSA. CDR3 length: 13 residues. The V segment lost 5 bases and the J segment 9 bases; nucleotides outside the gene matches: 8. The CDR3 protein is CASSPLGDRKAFF. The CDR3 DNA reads TGTGCCAGCAGCCCCCTCGGGGACAGGAAAGCTTTCTTT. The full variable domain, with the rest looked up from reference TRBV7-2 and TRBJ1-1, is GAGVSQSPSNKVTEKGKDVELRCDPISGHTALYWYRQSLGQGLEFLIYFQGNSAPDKSGLPSDRFSAERTGGSVSTLTIQRTQQEDSAVYLCASSPLGDRKAFFGQGTRLTVV.

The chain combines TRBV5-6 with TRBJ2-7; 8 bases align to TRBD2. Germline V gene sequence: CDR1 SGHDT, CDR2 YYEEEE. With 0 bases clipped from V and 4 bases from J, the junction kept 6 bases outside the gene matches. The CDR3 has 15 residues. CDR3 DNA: TGTGCCAGCAGCTTGGCGGTAGCGGGGAGTTACGAGCAGTACTTC. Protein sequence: CASSLAVAGSYEQYF. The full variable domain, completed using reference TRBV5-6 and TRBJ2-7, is DAGVTQSPTHLIKTRGQQVTLRCSPKSGHDTVSWYQQALGQGPQFIFQYYEEEERQRGNFPDRFSGHQFPNYSSELNVNALLLGDSALYLCASSLAVAGSYEQYFGPGTRLTVT.

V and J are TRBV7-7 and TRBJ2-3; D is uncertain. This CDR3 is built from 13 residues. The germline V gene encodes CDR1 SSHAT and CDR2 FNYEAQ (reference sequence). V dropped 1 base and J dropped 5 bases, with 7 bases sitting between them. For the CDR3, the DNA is TGTGCCAGCAGCTTAGGGGCAGGAGATACGCAGTATTTT. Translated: CASSLGAGDTQYF.

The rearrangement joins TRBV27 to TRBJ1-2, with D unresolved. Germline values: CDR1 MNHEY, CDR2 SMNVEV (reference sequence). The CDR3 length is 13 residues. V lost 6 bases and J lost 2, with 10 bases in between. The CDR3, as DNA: TGTGCCAGCAGCCCGACTGGGAACTATGGCTACACCTTC. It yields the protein CASSPTGNYGYTF.

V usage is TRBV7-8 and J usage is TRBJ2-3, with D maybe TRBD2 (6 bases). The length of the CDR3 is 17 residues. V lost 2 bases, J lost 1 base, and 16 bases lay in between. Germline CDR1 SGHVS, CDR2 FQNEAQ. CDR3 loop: CASSLRGRERGTDTQYF. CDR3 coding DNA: TGTGCCAGCAGCTTAAGGGGCCGGGAGAGGGGCACAGATACGCAGTATTTT.

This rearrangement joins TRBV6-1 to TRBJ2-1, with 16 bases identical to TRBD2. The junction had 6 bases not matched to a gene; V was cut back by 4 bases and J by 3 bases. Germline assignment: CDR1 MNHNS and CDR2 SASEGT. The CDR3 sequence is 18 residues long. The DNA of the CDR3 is TGTGCCAGCAGTGTGGGACTAGCGGGAGGGGGGGACTACAATGAGCAGTTCTTC. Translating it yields CASSVGLAGGGDYNEQFF.

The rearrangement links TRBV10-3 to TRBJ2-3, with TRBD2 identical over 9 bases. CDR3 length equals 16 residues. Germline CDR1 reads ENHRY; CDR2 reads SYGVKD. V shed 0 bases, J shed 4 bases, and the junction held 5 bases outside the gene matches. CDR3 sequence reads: CAISESGGRGSDTQYF. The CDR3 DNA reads TGTGCCATCAGTGAGTCTGGCGGGAGGGGGTCAGATACGCAGTATTTT.

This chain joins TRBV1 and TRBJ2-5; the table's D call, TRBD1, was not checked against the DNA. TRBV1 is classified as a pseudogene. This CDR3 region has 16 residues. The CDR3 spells CTSSQPFREGGETQYF. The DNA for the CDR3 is TGCACCAGCAGCCAACCCTTCCGGGAAGGGGGAGAGACCCAGTACTTC.

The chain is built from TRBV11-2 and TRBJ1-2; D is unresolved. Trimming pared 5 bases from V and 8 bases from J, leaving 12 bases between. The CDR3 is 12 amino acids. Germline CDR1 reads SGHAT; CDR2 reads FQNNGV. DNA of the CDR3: TGTGCCAGCAGCCCCAGGAGGGAAGGCTACACCTTC. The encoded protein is CASSPRREGYTF.

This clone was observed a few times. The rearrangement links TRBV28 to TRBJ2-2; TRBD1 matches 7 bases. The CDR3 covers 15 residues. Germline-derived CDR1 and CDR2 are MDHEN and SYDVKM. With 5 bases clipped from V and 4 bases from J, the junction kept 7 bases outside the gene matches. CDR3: CASSPTTGTTGELFF. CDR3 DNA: TGTGCCAGCAGTCCCACGACAGGGACCACCGGGGAGCTGTTTTTT.

CDR3 amino acids: CASSEWRDNSPLHF. In nucleotides, the CDR3 is TGTGCCAGCAGTGAATGGAGAGATAATTCACCCCTCCACTTT. The V call is TRBV6-1, the J call TRBJ1-6; D gene ambiguous. The V gene lost 2 bases and the J gene lost 5 bases, with 7 bases spanning the gap. The CDR3 runs to 14 residues. Germline V CDR1 and CDR2: MNHNS, SASEGT.

CDR3 DNA sequence: TGTGCCAGCAGTTTTAGGGGCTACACTGAAGCTTTCTTT. Translating it yields CASSFRGYTEAFF. The chain recombines TRBV7-3 with TRBJ1-1, with a weak D call TRBD1 (5 bases). Germline-derived CDR1 and CDR2 are SGHTA and FQGTGA. Trimming removed 6 bases from V and 3 bases from J, with 11 bases in between. The CDR3 is made up of 13 amino acids. Supplemented by reference TRBV7-3 and TRBJ1-1, the full variable domain reads GAGVSQTPSNKVTEKGKYVELRCDPISGHTALYWYRQSLGQGPEFLIYFQGTGAADDSGLPNDRFFAVRPEGSVSTLKIQRTERGDSAVYLCASSFRGYTEAFFGQGTRLTVV.

CDR3: CASSSTSGRYEQYF. DNA of the CDR3: TGCGCCAGCAGTTCTACTAGCGGGAGGTACGAGCAGTACTTC. The V gene is TRBV5-1, the J gene TRBJ2-7; 12 bases agree with TRBD2. The CDR3 runs 14 residues. CDR1 is SGHRS, CDR2 YFSETQ, per germline. Trimming removed 5 bases from V and 4 bases from J; junction bases left unmatched: 4.

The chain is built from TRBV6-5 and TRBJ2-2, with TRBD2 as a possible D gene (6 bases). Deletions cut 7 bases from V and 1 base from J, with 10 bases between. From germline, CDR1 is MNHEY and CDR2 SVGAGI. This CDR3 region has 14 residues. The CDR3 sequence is CASKLALNTGELFF. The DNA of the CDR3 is TGTGCCAGCAAACTAGCCCTGAACACCGGGGAGCTGTTTTTT.

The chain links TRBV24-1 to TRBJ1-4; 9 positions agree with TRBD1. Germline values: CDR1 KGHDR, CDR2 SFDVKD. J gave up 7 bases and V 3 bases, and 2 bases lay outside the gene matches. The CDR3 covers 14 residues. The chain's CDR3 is CATSDRQGGEKLFF. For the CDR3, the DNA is TGTGCCACCAGTGATCGACAGGGGGGTGAAAAACTGTTTTTT.

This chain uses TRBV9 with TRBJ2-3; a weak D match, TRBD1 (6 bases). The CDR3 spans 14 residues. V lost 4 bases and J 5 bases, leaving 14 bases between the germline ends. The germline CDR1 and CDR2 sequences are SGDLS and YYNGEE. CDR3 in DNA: TGTGCCAGCAGCAAACGACAGGTCTTAGATACGCAGTATTTT. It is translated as CASSKRQVLDTQYF. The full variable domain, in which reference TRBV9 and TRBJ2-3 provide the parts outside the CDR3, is DSGVTQTPKHLITATGQRVTLRCSPRSGDLSVYWYQQSLDQGLQFLIQYYNGEERAKGNILERFSAQQFPDLHSELNLSSLELGDSALYFCASSKRQVLDTQYFGPGTRLTVL.

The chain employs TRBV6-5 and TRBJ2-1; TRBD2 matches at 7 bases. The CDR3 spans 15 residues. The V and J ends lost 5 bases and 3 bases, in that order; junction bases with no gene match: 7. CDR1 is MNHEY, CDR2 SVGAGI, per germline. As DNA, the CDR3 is TGTGCCAGCAGTAAAATAGCGGGTGACTACAATGAGCAGTTCTTC. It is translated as CASSKIAGDYNEQFF.

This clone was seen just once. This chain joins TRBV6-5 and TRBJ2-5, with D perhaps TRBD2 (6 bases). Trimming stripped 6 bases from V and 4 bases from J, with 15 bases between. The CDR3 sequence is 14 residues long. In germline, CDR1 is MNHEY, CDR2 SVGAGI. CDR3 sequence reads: CASSPSGGAETQYF. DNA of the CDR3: TGTGCCAGCAGCCCCAGTGGAGGGGCAGAGACCCAGTACTTC.

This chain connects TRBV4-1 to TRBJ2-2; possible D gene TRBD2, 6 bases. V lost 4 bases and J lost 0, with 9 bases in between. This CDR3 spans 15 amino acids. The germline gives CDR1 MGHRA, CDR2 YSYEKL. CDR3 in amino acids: CASSPWGANTGELFF. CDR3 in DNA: TGCGCCAGCAGCCCGTGGGGGGCGAACACCGGGGAGCTGTTTTTT.

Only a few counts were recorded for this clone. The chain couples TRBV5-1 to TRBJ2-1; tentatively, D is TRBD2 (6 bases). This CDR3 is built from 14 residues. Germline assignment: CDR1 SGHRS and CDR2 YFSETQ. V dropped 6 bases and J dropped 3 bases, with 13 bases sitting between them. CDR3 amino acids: CASNPSGLYNEQFF. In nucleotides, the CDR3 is TGCGCCAGCAATCCCAGCGGGCTCTACAATGAGCAGTTCTTC.

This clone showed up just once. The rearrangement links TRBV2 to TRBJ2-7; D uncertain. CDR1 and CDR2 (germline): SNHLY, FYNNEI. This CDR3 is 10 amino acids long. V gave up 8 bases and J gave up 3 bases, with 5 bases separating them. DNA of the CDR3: TGTGCCAGCGGGCACTACGAGCAGTACTTC. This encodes CASGHYEQYF.

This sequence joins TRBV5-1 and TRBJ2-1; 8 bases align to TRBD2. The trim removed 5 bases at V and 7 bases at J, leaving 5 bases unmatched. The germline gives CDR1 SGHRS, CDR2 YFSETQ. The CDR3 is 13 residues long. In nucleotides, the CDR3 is TGCGCCAGCAGTCCGGGAGGGGAAAATGAGCAGTTCTTC. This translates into CASSPGGENEQFF.

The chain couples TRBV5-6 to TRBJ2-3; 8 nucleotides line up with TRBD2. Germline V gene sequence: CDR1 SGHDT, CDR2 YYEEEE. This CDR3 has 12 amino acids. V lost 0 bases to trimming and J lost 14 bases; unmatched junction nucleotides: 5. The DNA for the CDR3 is TGTGCCAGCAGCTTGGCCAAGCGGGAGACGTATTTT. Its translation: CASSLAKRETYF.

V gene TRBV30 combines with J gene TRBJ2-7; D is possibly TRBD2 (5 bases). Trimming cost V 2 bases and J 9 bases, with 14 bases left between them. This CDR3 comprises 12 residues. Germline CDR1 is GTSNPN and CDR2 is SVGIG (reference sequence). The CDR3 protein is CAWSYEYEGQYF. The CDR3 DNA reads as TGTGCCTGGAGTTACGAGTACGAGGGGCAGTACTTC.

The CDR3 reads CASSELSGSYNEQFF. CDR3 bases: TGTGCCAGCAGTGAACTCTCAGGCTCCTACAATGAGCAGTTCTTC. The rearrangement uses TRBV2 and TRBJ2-1; unclear D gene. Trimming removed 2 bases from V and 0 bases from J, with 8 bases in between. Germline loops: CDR1 SNHLY, CDR2 FYNNEI. The CDR3 runs 15 residues.

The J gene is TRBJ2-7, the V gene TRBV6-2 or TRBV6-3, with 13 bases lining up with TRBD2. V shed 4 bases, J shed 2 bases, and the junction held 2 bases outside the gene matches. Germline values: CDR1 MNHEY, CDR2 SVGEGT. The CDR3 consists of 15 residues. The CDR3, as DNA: TGTGCCAGCAGTTCCGGACTAGCGGGAGCCTACGAGCAGTACTTC. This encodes CASSSGLAGAYEQYF.

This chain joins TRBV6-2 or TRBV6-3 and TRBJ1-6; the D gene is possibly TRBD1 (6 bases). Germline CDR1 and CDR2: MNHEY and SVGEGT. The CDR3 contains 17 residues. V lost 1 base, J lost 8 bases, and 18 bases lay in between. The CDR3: CASSYFYRVIYDSPLHF. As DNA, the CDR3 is TGTGCCAGCAGTTACTTTTACAGGGTTATCTACGATTCACCCCTCCACTTT.